These 7 T cell receptor beta chains originate from one sample sequenced in a study of shared clonotypes between healthy human individuals. TCRdb keeps only in-frame clones here, not all; method: immunoSEQ multiplex PCR. The data hold 2,500,000 or so clones, with roughly nine tenths observed a single time. The sample taken for sequencing was naive CD4+ T cells sorted from blood. The sample's subset: CD45RA+ positively selected. The receptors were gathered from a man in his late teens or twenties in good health.

V and J are TRBV7-9 and TRBJ1-2; perhaps TRBD1 as D (5 bases). The germline gives CDR1 SEHNR, CDR2 FQNEAQ (reference sequence). Trimming stripped 4 bases from V and 3 bases from J, with 15 bases between. The CDR3 is 15 residues long. Written as DNA, the CDR3 is TGTGCCAGCAGCTCCCCGGGAGGGGTCCACTATGGCTACACCTTC. It codes for CASSSPGGVHYGYTF.

V usage is TRBV10-3 and J usage is TRBJ1-3; D gene unclear. Trimming took off 0 bases at V and 0 bases at J, with 9 bases between the two ends. The length of the CDR3 is 16 residues. Per germline, CDR1 ENHRY and CDR2 SYGVKD. CDR3 sequence: CAISESLGFSGNTIYF. CDR3 nucleotide sequence: TGTGCCATCAGTGAGTCCCTGGGGTTCTCTGGAAACACCATATATTTT.

V and J are TRBV23-1 and TRBJ2-3; tentatively, D is TRBD1 (5 bases). TRBV23-1 is marked as an open reading frame, function uncertain. Trimming removed 4 bases from V and 6 bases from J, with 17 bases in between. The CDR3 length is 15 residues. The DNA for the CDR3 is TGCGCCAGCAGTCTTCCGACAGACTTAGGGGATACGCAGTATTTT. Translating it yields CASSLPTDLGDTQYF.

J is TRBJ2-1 and V is TRBV2; no firm D call. Per germline, CDR1 SNHLY and CDR2 FYNNEI. This CDR3 is built from 11 residues. V was pared by 4 bases and J by 13 bases, with 11 bases between. The CDR3, as DNA: TGTGCCAGCAGTGCTAACGGAAAACAGTTCTTC. Its translation: CASSANGKQFF.

The chain uses TRBV30 and TRBJ2-1, with 10 bases fitting TRBD2. The germline CDR1 and CDR2 sequences are GTSNPN and SVGIG (reference sequence). Unmatched junction bases numbered 13, after V lost 0 bases and J lost 8 bases. The CDR3 loop spans 17 amino acids. CDR3 loop: CAWSVRLLAGVGDEQFF. In DNA, the CDR3 is TGTGCCTGGAGTGTACGGCTCCTAGCGGGGGTCGGCGATGAGCAGTTCTTC.

The chain carries TRBV2 and TRBJ2-3, with 14 bases matching TRBD2. The V and J ends lost 4 bases and 6 bases, in that order; junction bases with no gene match: 9. This CDR3 region has 17 residues. Germline loops: CDR1 SNHLY, CDR2 FYNNEI. As DNA, the CDR3 is TGTGCCAGCAGTGTTGGGACTAGCGGGGGCCATGGGGATACGCAGTATTTT. This codes for CASSVGTSGGHGDTQYF.

The genes are TRBV10-3 and TRBJ2-2; 10 nucleotides match TRBD1. V trimming: 10 bases; J trimming: 7 bases; junction bases outside the gene matches: 6. CDR1 is ENHRY, CDR2 SYGVKD, per germline. CDR3 size: 13 residues. The CDR3 region is CATSGTGDGELFF. The DNA of the CDR3 is TGTGCCACCTCCGGGACAGGGGACGGGGAGCTGTTTTTT.